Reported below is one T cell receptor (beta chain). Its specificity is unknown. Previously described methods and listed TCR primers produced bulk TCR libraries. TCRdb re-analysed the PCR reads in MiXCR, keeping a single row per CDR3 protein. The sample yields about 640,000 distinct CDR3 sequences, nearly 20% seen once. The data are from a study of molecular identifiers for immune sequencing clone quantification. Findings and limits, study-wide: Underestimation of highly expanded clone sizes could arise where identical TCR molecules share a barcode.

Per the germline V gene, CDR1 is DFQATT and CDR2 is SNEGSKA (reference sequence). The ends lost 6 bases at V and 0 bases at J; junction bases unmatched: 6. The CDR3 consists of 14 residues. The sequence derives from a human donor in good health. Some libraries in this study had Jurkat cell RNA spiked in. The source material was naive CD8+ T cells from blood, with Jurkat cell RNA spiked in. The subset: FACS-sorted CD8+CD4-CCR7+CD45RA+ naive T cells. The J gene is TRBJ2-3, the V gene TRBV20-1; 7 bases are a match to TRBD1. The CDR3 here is CSATRQGSTDTQYF. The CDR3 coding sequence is TGCAGTGCGACCCGACAGGGTAGCACAGATACGCAGTATTTT.